These 5 T cell receptor beta chains originate from one sample sequenced in a study of T cells in localized non-small cell lung cancer. Repertoires were generated with immunoSEQ multiplex PCR, while TCRdb's copy carries only in-frame clones and drops some. The data hold about 31,000 clones, with around 90% observed a single time. Sample: peripheral blood mononuclear cells, taken before any cancer treatment. The receptor set was obtained from a woman between 35 and 75 years old with stage III lung adenocarcinoma.

This chain connects TRBV5-1 to TRBJ2-3; 8 bases match TRBD2. The germline V gene has CDR1 SGHRS and CDR2 YFSETQ. This CDR3 has 16 residues. The J segment lost 2 bases and the V segment lost 3 bases, leaving 8 bases of the junction unmatched. The DNA for the CDR3 is TGCGCCAGCAGCTACCAAGGTAGCGGGATCACAGATACGCAGTATTTT. It yields the protein CASSYQGSGITDTQYF.

This chain links TRBV25-1 with TRBJ2-3; the D gene is possibly TRBD2 (5 bases). The V gene's germline CDR1 is MGHDK and CDR2 SYGVNS. The CDR3 has 14 amino acids. Deletions cut 7 bases from V and 2 bases from J, with 13 bases between. In DNA form, the CDR3 reads TGTGCCAGCACCCCGAGGGAGACCACAGATACGCAGTATTTT. This codes for CASTPRETTDTQYF.

This chain connects TRBV18 to TRBJ2-2; D may be TRBD2 (6 bases). Per the germline V gene, CDR1 is KGHSH and CDR2 is LQKENI. CDR3 length equals 16 residues. V was pared by 6 bases and J by 4 bases, with 18 bases between. The CDR3 protein is CASSVSLATITGELFF. The CDR3 nucleotides read TGTGCCAGCTCCGTGTCGCTAGCGACTATCACCGGGGAGCTGTTTTTT.

V gene TRBV19 combines with J gene TRBJ1-5; D unclear. Germline V gives CDR1 LNHDA, CDR2 SQIVND (reference sequence). Trimming cost V 5 bases and J 0 bases, with 14 bases left between them. This CDR3 spans 16 amino acids. CDR3 DNA: TGTGCCAGTAGTTCCCAGGCCCCATATAGCAATCAGCCCCAGCATTTT. Protein sequence: CASSSQAPYSNQPQHF.

V gene TRBV9 combines with J gene TRBJ2-3; D is perhaps TRBD2 (6 bases). Trimming shortened V by 3 bases and J by 2 bases, and 13 bases separated the two germline ends. CDR3 length: 15 residues. The germline CDR1 and CDR2 sequences are SGDLS and YYNGEE. The CDR3 DNA follows: TGTGCCAGCAGCGCCTACGGAGGGATCACAGATACGCAGTATTTT. As protein: CASSAYGGITDTQYF.